This T cell receptor beta chain was captured in a study of T cell responses to AZD1222 COVID-19 vaccine (dated by TCRdb to the early 2020s). Concerning the study at large: AZD1222 recipients whose second dose came at about 4 weeks and those whose second dose came at about 12 weeks were combined into one group, since spike-specific TCR depth and breadth did not differ between the two schedules. A total of approximately 230 trial participants underwent TCR sequencing, of whom approximately 210 received two doses of AZD1222 and around 25 received two doses of the MenACWY control vaccine. Enrollment into the trials was organized by age into subgroups of 18-55, 56-69 and 70-plus years, and those subgroups contained roughly 150, 30 and 60 TCR-sequenced participants, respectively. General findings and caveats noted by the study authors: After two AZD1222 doses, spike-specific TCR breadth and depth were significantly higher than at day 0 and than in MenACWY recipients. Reportedly, close to half of the unique spike-specific TCRs recognized epitopes lying outside the regions that are mutated in the B.1.351 and B.1.1.7 variants. CD4 TCRs associated with the vaccine covered the entire spike protein, and the dominant responses were in regions 160-218 and 743-854. Participants were mostly white British and included more females than males, and it was suggested by the authors that clonal diversity may have been underestimated. Conclusions about previously exposed vaccinees were limited because only six AZD1222 recipients were SARS-CoV-2 seropositive at baseline. No day 14 peak-response samples were available, so repertoires were characterized only after the peak T cell response. The 56-69-year group was small, and its depth increase did not reach significance, likely because of low power.

As for this clone: Which antigen it targets is not known. No base qualities exist here, and no much larger clone lies one base off it.

The sample's time point label, in plain terms: baseline before first vaccination. Samples from vaccinated people were obtained from the UK trials COV001 and COV002, which included a single-blind randomized controlled phase 2/3 trial of AZD1222 (ChAdOx1 nCoV-19) in healthy adults. For TCRbeta chain sequencing, PBMC samples were collected from trial participants at day 0 and at day 28 after the second dose. V has 5 bases trimmed and J has 4 bases trimmed; junction bases matching no gene number 9. CDR1 and CDR2 are drawn from the germline V gene: SGHAT, FQNNGV. The cysteine opens and the phenylalanine closes a CDR3 of 16 amino acids. The sequence is cut down to CDR3 DNA, 48 bases in frame from base 1. The CDR3 regions of human TCRbeta chains were analyzed by immunosequencing. Regarding the original processing steps: TCRs in the repertoires were matched against a reference library of SARS-CoV-2-specific TCRs that had been generated with the MIRA antigen-specificity platform. Breadth meant the fraction of unique TCRs that were SARS-CoV-2-associated, whereas depth meant the fraction of total T cells that were SARS-CoV-2-associated. Using the MIRA data, each spike-specific TCR was mapped to the spike region that the TCR reacts to and placed in a CD4 or CD8 class. Log10-transformed breadth and depth values were compared by one-way ANOVA with Sidak's multiple comparisons tests. TCRdb provides this immuneACCESS table in a form limited to in-frame rearrangements. Some clones are lacking; in checked studies, under half of them reflect an unresolved V gene, and why the rest are absent is not known. Clonal size and the V and J genes are those of that table, whereas D and trimming came from the DNA. The sample table records roughly 150,000 clones; 90% to 95% of these occur just once. Roughly 2.3% of the sample goes to the ten largest clones.

The clonotype comes from an adult in good health. The sequence joins TRBV11-2 to TRBJ1-1, and 11 junction bases match TRBD1. Sequencing was performed on peripheral blood, taken on day 0 of AZD1222 vaccination. The DNA sequence follows: TGTGCCAGCAGCCCCTCCGGGACAGGGGGTGGCACTGAAGCTTTCTTT. This gives the protein CASSPSGTGGGTEAFF. Reference TRBV11-2 and TRBJ1-1 genes cover what lies past the CDR3, so the full variable domain is EAGVAQSPRYKIIEKRQSVAFWCNPISGHATLYWYQQILGQGPKLLIQFQNNGVVDDSQLPKDRFSAERLKGVDSTLKIQPAKLEDSAVYLCASSPSGTGGGTEAFFGQGTRLTVV.